Each of the 31 T cell receptor beta chains below was sequenced from the same sample in a study of glioma-infiltrating T cells after dendritic cell vaccination. Sequencing used immunoSEQ multiplex PCR; TCRdb keeps in-frame clones, though not all of them. This table holds 25,000 to 35,000 clones, around nine tenths found once. Sample: blood, taken before dendritic cell vaccination. All receptors derive from a human donor with glioblastoma.

The CDR3 nucleotides read TGTGCCAGCAGCCGGAGACTCCTTGGCTACACCTTC. It yields the protein CASSRRLLGYTF. V usage is TRBV7-2 and J usage is TRBJ1-2; D remains unclear. The CDR3 contains 12 residues. The V gene lost 5 bases and the J gene lost 7 bases, with 11 bases spanning the gap. Looked up from germline, CDR1 is SGHTA and CDR2 is FQGNSA. The whole variable domain, remainder taken from reference TRBV7-2 and TRBJ1-2, is GAGVSQSPSNKVTEKGKDVELRCDPISGHTALYWYRQSLGQGLEFLIYFQGNSAPDKSGLPSDRFSAERTGGSVSTLTIQRTQQEDSAVYLCASSRRLLGYTFGSGTRLTVV.

The chain couples TRBV6-1 to TRBJ1-2, with D unclear. Germline loops: CDR1 MNHNS, CDR2 SASEGT. The CDR3 is 13 amino acids. V lost 6 bases to trimming and J lost 0 bases, with 8 bases between them. The CDR3 spells CASRHTTNYGYTF. CDR3 nucleotides: TGTGCCAGCAGACACACAACTAACTATGGCTACACCTTC.

The rearrangement joins TRBV6-5 to TRBJ1-2; D gene ambiguous. V dropped 5 bases and J dropped 8 bases, with 21 bases sitting between them. Germline values: CDR1 MNHEY, CDR2 SVGAGI. This CDR3 is built from 15 residues. The CDR3 loop reads CASSRSPEGMGGYTF. CDR3 bases: TGTGCCAGCAGTCGATCCCCGGAGGGAATGGGCGGCTACACCTTC.

The chain carries TRBV19 and TRBJ2-5; possibly TRBD2 for D (6 bases). Trimming cost V 10 bases and J 1 base, with 13 bases left between them. Per the germline V gene, CDR1 is LNHDA and CDR2 is SQIVND (reference sequence). CDR3 length equals 13 residues. The CDR3 DNA sequence: TGTGCCACCCTGGGGGGTTTCCAAGAGACCCAGTACTTC. Protein sequence: CATLGGFQETQYF.

About this clone itself: The junction departs from the called germline gene at one end, perhaps through a read error. This rearrangement joins TRBV29-1 to TRBJ2-1, with TRBD1 identical over 12 bases. Germline assignment: CDR1 SQVTM and CDR2 ANQGSEA. The CDR3 contains 15 residues. The CDR3 DNA reads TGCAGCGTTGAAGAGGGACAGGGGGCCTATAATGAGCAGTTCTTC. Protein: CSVEEGQGAYNEQFF.

This chain connects TRBV7-8 to TRBJ2-3; perhaps TRBD2 as D (5 bases). The length of the CDR3 is 15 residues. V was pared by 5 bases and J by 3 bases, with 15 bases between. Germline CDR1 and CDR2: SGHVS and FQNEAQ. The CDR3 protein is CASSTNGLLTDTQYF. The CDR3 DNA sequence: TGTGCCAGCAGCACCAACGGACTGCTGACAGATACGCAGTATTTT.

The V and J genes are TRBV19 and TRBJ2-2; 8 nucleotides line up with TRBD2. The V and J ends lost 10 bases and 6 bases, in that order; junction bases with no gene match: 13. From germline, CDR1 is LNHDA and CDR2 SQIVND (reference sequence). The CDR3 loop spans 15 amino acids. The CDR3 reads CATNTRGGRPGELFF. CDR3 DNA sequence: TGTGCCACCAACACACGGGGGGGCCGACCCGGGGAGCTGTTTTTT.

The V gene is TRBV11-2, the J gene TRBJ1-1, with D possibly matching TRBD1 (6 bases). V dropped 1 base and J dropped 5 bases, with 11 bases sitting between them. The CDR3 covers 14 residues. Germline CDR1 and CDR2: SGHAT and FQNNGV. This CDR3 is CASSLARGSTEAFF. CDR3 sequence (DNA): TGTGCCAGCAGCTTAGCCAGGGGATCGACTGAAGCTTTCTTT.

This rearrangement joins TRBV6-5 to TRBJ2-1; TRBD2 matches at 11 bases. This CDR3 has 16 residues. Germline CDR1 and CDR2: MNHEY and SVGAGI. With 2 bases clipped from V and 8 bases from J, the junction kept 8 bases outside the gene matches. CDR3 residues: CASSYRGLAARDEQFF. In nucleotides, the CDR3 is TGTGCCAGCAGTTACAGGGGACTAGCGGCTAGGGATGAGCAGTTCTTC.

This clone was recorded once. This chain uses TRBV19 with TRBJ2-7, with 11 bases fitting TRBD1. The CDR3 sequence is 13 residues long. Germline trimming cut 6 bases from V and 6 bases from J; bases unmatched to any gene: 4. Germline loops: CDR1 LNHDA, CDR2 SQIVND (reference sequence). The DNA for the CDR3 is TGTGCCAGTAGCTGGGGGACAGGGGGCGAGCAGTACTTC. Protein sequence: CASSWGTGGEQYF.

This sequence joins TRBV4-1 and TRBJ2-5; D remains ambiguous. The CDR3 extends over 14 amino acids. Deletions cut 1 base from V and 5 bases from J, with 11 bases between. CDR1 is MGHRA, CDR2 YSYEKL, per germline. The CDR3 bases are TGCGCCAGCAGCCAAGGCGCAGGCCAGGAGACCCAGTACTTC. As protein: CASSQGAGQETQYF.

The gene calls are TRBV7-6 and TRBJ1-5; weak D call: TRBD1 (6 bases). V was clipped by 5 bases and J by 5 bases, with 10 bases between them. This CDR3 is 13 amino acids long. The V gene's germline CDR1 is SGHVS and CDR2 FNYEAQ. The CDR3: CASSPGQYQPQHF. CDR3 in DNA: TGTGCCAGCAGCCCCGGACAGTATCAGCCCCAGCATTTT.

J is TRBJ2-1 and V is TRBV6-6; weak D call: TRBD2 (5 bases). This CDR3 region has 14 residues. Trimming stripped 6 bases from V and 7 bases from J, with 16 bases between. Per germline, CDR1 MNHNY and CDR2 SVGAGI (reference sequence). The CDR3 loop reads CASRGTSGGNEQFF. In DNA form, the CDR3 reads TGTGCCAGCAGAGGAACGTCGGGCGGGAATGAGCAGTTCTTC.

The J gene is TRBJ2-2, the V gene TRBV7-2; possibly TRBD1 for D (5 bases). This CDR3 comprises 13 residues. The germline V gene encodes CDR1 SGHTA and CDR2 FQGNSA. Trimming stripped 2 bases from V and 6 bases from J, with 7 bases between. This CDR3 reads CASSLYRPGELFF. For the CDR3, the DNA is TGTGCCAGCAGCTTATACAGGCCCGGGGAGCTGTTTTTT.

The chain recombines TRBV27 with TRBJ2-5; D is perhaps TRBD2 (6 bases). The CDR3 sequence is 13 residues long. CDR1 and CDR2 (germline): MNHEY, SMNVEV (reference sequence). V was pared by 4 bases and J by 5 bases, with 11 bases between. The DNA for the CDR3 is TGTGCCAGCAGTTCATTAGGGAGGGAGACCCAGTACTTC. Translation: CASSSLGRETQYF.

This clone has only one observation. The rearrangement links TRBV4-2 to TRBJ1-2; D gene unclear. Trimming pared 6 bases from V and 7 bases from J, leaving 30 bases between. The CDR3 runs 18 residues. Germline V gene lookup returns CDR1 LGHNA and CDR2 YNFKEQ. CDR3: CASRPGSVMASGLGGYTF. In DNA, the CDR3 is TGTGCCAGCAGACCTGGTTCCGTTATGGCCTCAGGCTTGGGTGGCTACACCTTC.

This clone was seen a single time. The CDR3 DNA follows: TGTGCCAGCAGCCAGACTAGCGGGGGGGGCACAGATACGCAGTATTTT. Residues: CASSQTSGGGTDTQYF. The V and J genes are TRBV2 and TRBJ2-3; 14 bases are shared with TRBD2. The germline V gene encodes CDR1 SNHLY and CDR2 FYNNEI. Trimming at V came to 6 bases and at J to 1 base, leaving 3 bases not matched to a gene. This CDR3 region has 16 residues.

Turning to this clone: The same CDR3 can be traced to other DNA sequences in this sample. This rearrangement joins TRBV28 to TRBJ1-6; tentative D call: TRBD1 (5 bases). Germline assignment: CDR1 MDHEN and CDR2 SYDVKM. V was shortened by 5 bases and J by 6 bases, with 20 bases between the two germline ends. The CDR3 sequence is 17 residues long. CDR3 residues: CASSPPELTDFNSPLHF. In DNA, the CDR3 is TGTGCCAGCAGTCCGCCGGAGCTGACAGATTTTAATTCACCCCTCCACTTT.

The chain joins TRBV6-5 to TRBJ2-7; 7 bases align to TRBD1. This CDR3 spans 12 amino acids. Germline assignment: CDR1 MNHEY and CDR2 SVGAGI. J lost 8 bases, V lost 5 bases, and 6 bases had no gene match. In DNA form, the CDR3 reads TGTGCCAGCAGTCCAAGGACAGGACAGCAGTACTTC. This encodes CASSPRTGQQYF.

The chain combines TRBV11-2 with TRBJ2-7, with a possible D match to TRBD2 (5 bases). The CDR3 loop spans 15 amino acids. The V end lost 3 bases, the J end lost 4 bases, and 16 bases lay between the germline ends. In germline, CDR1 is SGHAT, CDR2 FQNNGV. This CDR3 is CASSLRTHRGYEQYF. The CDR3, as DNA: TGTGCCAGCAGCTTGAGGACCCACCGGGGATACGAGCAGTACTTC.

The chain combines TRBV2 with TRBJ1-5; 7 bases are shared with TRBD1. V was clipped by 2 bases and J by 3 bases; unmatched bases: 7. This CDR3 has 16 amino acids. Germline V gene lookup returns CDR1 SNHLY and CDR2 FYNNEI. The CDR3 sequence is CASSERPGQNNQPQHF. CDR3 bases: TGTGCCAGCAGTGAAAGACCGGGACAGAACAATCAGCCCCAGCATTTT.

The chain carries TRBV7-9 and TRBJ1-5; TRBD1 agrees at 7 bases. This CDR3 comprises 15 residues. The J segment lost 3 bases and the V segment lost 5 bases, leaving 7 bases of the junction unmatched. CDR1 and CDR2 (germline): SEHNR, FQNEAQ (reference sequence). This chain's CDR3 is CASSTGTVPNQPQHF. In nucleotides, the CDR3 is TGTGCCAGCAGCACAGGGACAGTCCCCAATCAGCCCCAGCATTTT.

The rearrangement links TRBV6-1 to TRBJ2-7; 7 bases match TRBD1. J was trimmed by 4 bases and V by 6 bases; bases with no gene match: 9. The CDR3 covers 14 residues. Germline CDR1 and CDR2: MNHNS and SASEGT. CDR3 nucleotide sequence: TGTGCCAGCAGAAAACAGGGGTCTGTGTACGAGCAGTACTTC. Translation gives CASRKQGSVYEQYF.

The chain is built from TRBV18 and TRBJ1-4; D is perhaps TRBD1 (5 bases). The CDR3 length is 13 residues. Germline lookup yields CDR1 KGHSH and CDR2 LQKENI. V lost 9 bases to trimming and J lost 7 bases, with 15 bases between them. As DNA, the CDR3 is TGTGCCAGTTCCGGGGGAGAGGTTGAAAAACTGTTTTTT. Its protein is CASSGGEVEKLFF.

In its sample, this clone was seen a few times. This chain joins TRBV6-1 and TRBJ1-4; 9 nucleotides align to TRBD1. The CDR3 has 14 amino acids. CDR1 is MNHNS and CDR2 is SASEGT in the germline V gene. V shed 6 bases, J shed 14 bases, and the junction held 13 bases outside the gene matches. In DNA, the CDR3 is TGTGCCAGCAGGGAGACAGGGGGGGTTTTAGGGCTGTTTTTT. It yields the protein CASRETGGVLGLFF.

J is TRBJ1-3 and V is TRBV6-5; no reliable D call. V was clipped by 4 bases and J by 0 bases, with 13 bases between them. The CDR3 loop spans 16 amino acids. CDR1 is MNHEY and CDR2 is SVGAGI in the germline V gene. CDR3 residues: CASSSQAGLSGNTIYF. The CDR3 DNA follows: TGTGCCAGCAGTTCTCAGGCAGGTCTCTCTGGAAACACCATATATTTT.

This chain joins TRBV5-6 and TRBJ1-5; possible D gene TRBD1, 6 bases. CDR1 is SGHDT and CDR2 is YYEEEE in the germline V gene. Deletions cut 4 bases from V and 6 bases from J, with 14 bases between. The CDR3 is made up of 14 amino acids. The CDR3 region has the DNA TGTGCCAGCAGCACAGGGACATTTCTTCAGCCCCAGCATTTT. Translated: CASSTGTFLQPQHF.

The chain couples TRBV7-8 to TRBJ1-3; D not resolved. This CDR3 comprises 13 residues. CDR1 and CDR2 (germline): SGHVS, FQNEAQ. V lost 6 bases and J lost 3, with 9 bases in between. CDR3 DNA sequence: TGTGCCAGCAGTCCCCCCAATGGAAACACCATATATTTT. Translation: CASSPPNGNTIYF.

V gene TRBV19 combines with J gene TRBJ1-4; 8 bases match TRBD1. Germline-derived CDR1 and CDR2 are LNHDA and SQIVND (reference sequence). CDR3 length: 14 residues. The V and J ends lost 6 bases and 8 bases, in that order; junction bases with no gene match: 8. CDR3 DNA sequence: TGTGCCAGTAGACACAGGGGGGTTGAGGAAAAACTGTTTTTT. As protein: CASRHRGVEEKLFF.

The chain combines TRBV6-6 with TRBJ1-1, with D possibly TRBD1 on 6 matching bases. The germline CDR1 and CDR2 sequences are MNHNY and SVGAGI (reference sequence). The CDR3 has 14 residues. V lost 7 bases and J lost 2, with 14 bases in between. The CDR3 loop reads CASTRDRRNTEAFF. The CDR3 DNA reads as TGTGCCAGCACCCGTGACAGGCGTAACACTGAAGCTTTCTTT.

J is TRBJ1-2 and V is TRBV6-5; a weak D match, TRBD1 (5 bases). The CDR3 runs 14 residues. Trimming stripped 7 bases from V and 7 bases from J, with 19 bases between. CDR1 is MNHEY and CDR2 is SVGAGI in the germline V gene. CDR3 bases: TGTGCCAGCAACCCGGCCGGGCGGGGGGGTGGCTACACCTTC. Translation gives CASNPAGRGGGYTF.